This T cell receptor beta chain stems from a study of T-cell memory formation after mild COVID-19. In the study overall: Among the donors, TCR clusters were largely specific to each donor. General study findings and limits: Contracting CD8+ clones were enriched in EMRA, CD4+ mainly in CM and EM. A second wave expanding day 15 to 37 was CD4+-biased; contracting clones were balanced.

Amplification by 5'RACE using constant-segment primers produced TCR alpha and TCR beta cDNA libraries that carried sample barcodes and UMIs. TCRdb recomputed calls from the 5' RACE reads with MiXCR, one row per CDR3 protein. The sample includes around 200,000 distinct CDR3 sequences, 27% of them seen just once. This clonotype was seen a handful of times. Its antigen remains unidentified. The clonotype was recovered from an adult woman who had mild COVID-19 (a few samples of this study predate the infection). Cell type and time point are not known. Sequencing input: PBMCs or a T cell subset sorted from them (not recorded which).

The CDR3 DNA sequence: TGTGCCAGCAGTTACTCCGACAGGGTGCCTGCTTTCTTT. Protein product: CASSYSDRVPAFF. This chain connects TRBV6-2 or TRBV6-3 to TRBJ1-1, with 7 bases matching TRBD1. Germline V lookup: CDR1 MNHEY, CDR2 SVGEGT. The CDR3 loop spans 13 amino acids. J was trimmed by 11 bases and V by 0 bases; bases with no gene match: 6.